These T cell receptor beta chains were read from a single sample in a study of blood T cell repertoires in COVID-19. Clones were read by immunoSEQ multiplex PCR, and TCRdb kept only the in-frame ones, dropping some. The top ten clones hold roughly 4.1% of a sample with 300,000 to 400,000 clones, 88% of them seen once. Sequencing used peripheral blood. These receptors all come from a woman aged 50 to 65 with active or convalescent COVID-19. Both conserved end residues are part of each CDR3. A D gene is named only where the DNA matches it firmly. Only some rows state a clone size, as once, few, many or a class for expanded clones.

j_call | clone_size | v_call | d_call | cdr3_nt | cdr3_aa
TRBJ2-4 | - | TRBV29-1 | TRBD2 | TGCAGCGTTGGGTCGACTAGCGGGGGGAACATTCAGTACTTC | CSVGSTSGGNIQYF
TRBJ2-7 | - | TRBV28 | - | TGTGCCAGCAGCAGACGACAGGCGGGCTACGAGCAGTACTTC | CASSRRQAGYEQYF
TRBJ1-4 | - | TRBV12-5 | - | TGTGCTAGTGGTCCGGGGGGGACTAATGAAAAACTGTTTTTT | CASGPGGTNEKLFF
TRBJ1-1 | - | TRBV5-8 | - | TGTGCCAGCAGCCCCCTCCGGGTCACTGAAGCTTTCTTT | CASSPLRVTEAFF
TRBJ2-2 | - | TRBV5-4 | TRBD1 | TGTGCCAGCAGCTTGTTTGACAGGGGAACCGGGGAGCTGTTTTTT | CASSLFDRGTGELFF
TRBJ1-5 | - | TRBV2 | - | TGTGCCAGCAGTATCAGTTCTGTCTCATATAGCAATCAGCCCCAGCATTTT | CASSISSVSYSNQPQHF
TRBJ1-1 | - | TRBV14 | - | TGTGCCAGCAAAGACCCAGGGCTGGGCACTGAAGCTTTCTTT | CASKDPGLGTEAFF
TRBJ2-7 | - | TRBV27 | TRBD1 | TGTGCCAGCACCTTACGCCAGGGGGCCCCCCTAGTCGAGCAGTACTTC | CASTLRQGAPLVEQYF
TRBJ1-4 | - | TRBV18 | - | TGTGCCAGCTCGTTCAGGGGAACCGCTAATGAAAAACTGTTTTTT | CASSFRGTANEKLFF
TRBJ2-1 | once | TRBV18 | - | TGTGCCAGCTCACCAAAGTCTCAGAATGAGCAGTTCTTC | CASSPKSQNEQFF
TRBJ1-2 | - | TRBV10-3 | - | TGTGCCATCAGTGGGGGTGGCCAGGGCGACTATGGCTACACCTTC | CAISGGGQGDYGYTF
TRBJ2-5 | - | TRBV5-1 | - | TGCGCCAGCAGGCCTGGGACAGCGGGAGATCTAGAGACCCAGTACTTC | CASRPGTAGDLETQYF
TRBJ1-5 | - | TRBV6-1 | - | TGTGCCAGCAGTGAAGAGCGGGGGCTCAATCAGCCCCAGCATTTT | CASSEERGLNQPQHF
TRBJ2-2 | once | TRBV7-9 | - | TGTGCCAGCAGCCTACTTAACACCGGGGAGCTGTTTTTT | CASSLLNTGELFF
TRBJ1-1 | - | TRBV4-3 | - | TGCGCCAGCAGCCAAGATTGGGCCGGCGTCGTAGCTTTCTTT | CASSQDWAGVVAFF
TRBJ1-5 | - | TRBV10-3 | TRBD1 | TGTGCCATCAGCGGGACAGGGGATCAGCCCCAGCATTTT | CAISGTGDQPQHF
TRBJ1-2 | - | TRBV18 | - | TGTGCCAGCTCACCGTTGGAACAGACTATTGGCTACACCTTC | CASSPLEQTIGYTF
TRBJ1-2 | - | TRBV6-2/TRBV6-3 | TRBD1 | TGTGCCAGCAGTTACTCGAAGGACCCGGGACAGCCTCCCCCTAACTATGGCTACACCTTC | CASSYSKDPGQPPPNYGYTF
TRBJ2-5 | once | TRBV5-1 | - | TGCGCCAGCAGCTTTTGGCAGGGAGGGACCCAGTACTTC | CASSFWQGGTQYF
TRBJ2-1 | - | TRBV3-1/TRBV3-2 | - | TGTGCCAGCAGCCAAGAACAGGGCGGAGATGAGCAGTTCTTC | CASSQEQGGDEQFF
TRBJ2-3 | - | TRBV6-5 | - | TGTGCCAGCAGTTCGACTCCATCGACAGATACGCAGTATTTT | CASSSTPSTDTQYF
TRBJ1-2 | - | TRBV27 | - | TGTGCCAGCAGTTTGGGGCCAGACTATGGCTACACCTTC | CASSLGPDYGYTF
TRBJ2-7 | - | TRBV5-1 | - | TGCGCCAGCAGCTTAATGGGACACTCTCCTAGGGCGACCTACGAGCAGTACTTC | CASSLMGHSPRATYEQYF
TRBJ1-2 | - | TRBV7-3 | TRBD1 | TGTGCCAGCAGCATGGACAGGGAAGATGGCTACACCTTC | CASSMDREDGYTF
TRBJ2-1 | - | TRBV24-1 | - | TGTGCCACCAGTGATCCACACGTAGACAACAATGAGCAGTTCTTC | CATSDPHVDNNEQFF
TRBJ2-1 | - | TRBV6-5 | TRBD2 | TGTGCCAGCAGTCTAGCGGGCCTAAACTACAATGAGCAGTTCTTC | CASSLAGLNYNEQFF
TRBJ1-2 | - | TRBV18 | TRBD1 | TGTGCCAGCTCACCAGCAGACAGGGGGAGCGATGGCTACACCTTC | CASSPADRGSDGYTF
TRBJ2-7 | - | TRBV19 | TRBD1 | TGTGCCAGTAGTCTCGCAGGGACAGCCTACTACGAGCAGTACTTC | CASSLAGTAYYEQYF
TRBJ2-2 | - | TRBV3-1/TRBV3-2 | - | TGTGCCAGCAGCCAAGAATTTGGGGGCGCGGCCCCCGGGGAGCTGTTTTTT | CASSQEFGGAAPGELFF
TRBJ2-7 | once | TRBV21-1 | - | TGTGCCAGCAGTAAAGGACGAAGAAGACAGGGCGTAAAAGAGCAGTACTTC | CASSKGRRRQGVKEQYF
TRBJ1-2 | once | TRBV12-3/TRBV12-4 | - | TGTGCCAGCACCTCCCCGGGGTATGGCTACACCTTC | CASTSPGYGYTF
TRBJ2-7 | - | TRBV5-4 | - | TGTGCCAGCAGCTTGGAGGTTAGGAGCTCCTACGAGCAGTACTTC | CASSLEVRSSYEQYF
TRBJ2-5 | once | TRBV21-1 | - | TGTGCCAGCAGCAAGGAGGGCCCTCTGCTAGCGGCGGTCGGGGAGACCCAGTACTTC | CASSKEGPLLAAVGETQYF
TRBJ2-7 | - | TRBV18 | - | TGTGCCAGCTCACCAGGCCCAGGCCCTAACTACGAGCAGTACTTC | CASSPGPGPNYEQYF
TRBJ2-1 | - | TRBV5-1 | TRBD2 | TGCGCCAGCAGCTTAGGCCGGGTCGGGCTAGCGGGCTACAATGAGCAGTTCTTC | CASSLGRVGLAGYNEQFF
TRBJ1-2 | - | TRBV28 | - | TGTGCCAGCACCTGGTACAGGGATAGTGGCTACACCTTC | CASTWYRDSGYTF
TRBJ1-5 | - | TRBV25-1 | - | TGTGCCAGCAGTGGGCTCAATCAGCCCCAGCATTTT | CASSGLNQPQHF
TRBJ1-6 | - | TRBV12-3/TRBV12-4 | - | TGTGCCAGCAGGTTACTTAATTCACCCCTCCACTTT | CASRLLNSPLHF
TRBJ2-7 | - | TRBV2 | TRBD2 | TGTGCCAGCAGTGAGACTAGCAACTACGAGCAGTACTTC | CASSETSNYEQYF
TRBJ1-1 | - | TRBV4-2 | - | TGTGCCAGCAGCCAAGAAGAGGTGGGTTGGACTGAAGCTTTCTTT | CASSQEEVGWTEAFF
TRBJ2-1 | - | TRBV29-1 | TRBD1 | TGCAGCGTTGAGGGTAGGGGACAGTTAAGTGTGCAGTTCTTC | CSVEGRGQLSVQFF
TRBJ1-2 | - | TRBV9 | - | TGTGCCAGCAGCGTAGGCTGGGGGCGAGGCTACACCTTC | CASSVGWGRGYTF
TRBJ1-1 | - | TRBV4-3 | - | TGCGCCAGCAGCCAATTCCGGGAGGTCACTGAAGCTTTCTTT | CASSQFREVTEAFF
TRBJ2-1 | - | TRBV7-9 | TRBD2 | TGTGCCAGCAGCCCGATACGGGAGCGGGGCTACAATGAGCAGTTCTTC | CASSPIRERGYNEQFF
TRBJ2-3 | - | TRBV5-1 | TRBD2 | TGCGCCAGCAGCTCACCGGGACTAGCGGGAACAACAGATACGCAGTATTTT | CASSSPGLAGTTDTQYF
TRBJ1-1 | - | TRBV11-3 | - | TGTGCCAGCAGCTCAACAGAGAACACTGAAGCTTTCTTT | CASSSTENTEAFF
TRBJ1-1 | - | TRBV9 | - | TGTGCCAGCAGCGTAGGTAGTGCGAGGGAAACTGAAGCTTTCTTT | CASSVGSARETEAFF
TRBJ2-5 | - | TRBV2 | - | TGTGCCAGCAGAGAGGGGGCGGGGGAGACCCAGTACTTC | CASREGAGETQYF
TRBJ1-1 | - | TRBV5-1 | TRBD1 | TGCGCCAGCAGCTTACTAGGGACAGTCGACACTGAAGCTTTCTTT | CASSLLGTVDTEAFF
TRBJ1-2 | - | TRBV11-1 | TRBD1 | TGTGCCAGCAGCCAGCCGGACAGGCCCTATGGCTACACCTTC | CASSQPDRPYGYTF
TRBJ1-4 | few | TRBV5-1 | - | TGCGCCAGCAGCTTGCGGAGGTCTGTTGCCGGTAATGAAAAACTGTTTTTT | CASSLRRSVAGNEKLFF
TRBJ1-2 | - | TRBV19 | TRBD1 | TGTGCCAGTAGTAGGGACAGTCCTAACTATGGCTACACCTTC | CASSRDSPNYGYTF
TRBJ2-6 | - | TRBV5-1 | - | TGCGCCAGCAGCCCAAAAGGGGGCTCTGGGGCCAACGTCCTGACTTTC | CASSPKGGSGANVLTF